This T cell receptor beta chain emerged from a study of blood T cell repertoires in COVID-19. Across the study: Acute and convalescent COVID-19 samples came from the United States, Italy and Spain.

Authors' methods: Estimated nucleated cell counts came from reference gene primer amplification. Assay: immunoSEQ multiplex PCR; the TCRdb copy retains only in-frame clones and omits some. V and J calls and clone size are those listed in that table; D and trimming were worked out from the DNA. The table has roughly 100,000 clones, 80% seen once. The CDR3 contains 14 residues. Germline lookup yields CDR1 SGHTA and CDR2 FQGTGA. J was trimmed by 2 bases and V by 4 bases; bases with no gene match: 1. The chain joins TRBV7-3 to TRBJ2-7, with 11 bases that match TRBD2. Input material: peripheral blood. This clonotype was sampled from a human donor in a cohort sampled during active COVID-19. CDR3 DNA: TGTGCCAGCAGCTCTAGCGGGGGGCCCTACGAGCAGTACTTC. Translating gives CASSSSGGPYEQYF.